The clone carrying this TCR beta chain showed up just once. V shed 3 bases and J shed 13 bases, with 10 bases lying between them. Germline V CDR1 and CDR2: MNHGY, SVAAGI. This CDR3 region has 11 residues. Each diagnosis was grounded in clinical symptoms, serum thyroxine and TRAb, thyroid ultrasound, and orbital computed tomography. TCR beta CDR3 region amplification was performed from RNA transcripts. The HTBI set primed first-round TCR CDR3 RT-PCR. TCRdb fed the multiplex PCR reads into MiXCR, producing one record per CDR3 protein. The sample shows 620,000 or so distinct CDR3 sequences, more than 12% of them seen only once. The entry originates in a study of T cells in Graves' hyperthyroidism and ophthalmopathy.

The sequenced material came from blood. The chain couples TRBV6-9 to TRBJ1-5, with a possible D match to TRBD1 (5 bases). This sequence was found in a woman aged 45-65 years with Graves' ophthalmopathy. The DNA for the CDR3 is TGTGCCAGCAGTTACGCCGGGACGCAGCATTTT. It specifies CASSYAGTQHF.